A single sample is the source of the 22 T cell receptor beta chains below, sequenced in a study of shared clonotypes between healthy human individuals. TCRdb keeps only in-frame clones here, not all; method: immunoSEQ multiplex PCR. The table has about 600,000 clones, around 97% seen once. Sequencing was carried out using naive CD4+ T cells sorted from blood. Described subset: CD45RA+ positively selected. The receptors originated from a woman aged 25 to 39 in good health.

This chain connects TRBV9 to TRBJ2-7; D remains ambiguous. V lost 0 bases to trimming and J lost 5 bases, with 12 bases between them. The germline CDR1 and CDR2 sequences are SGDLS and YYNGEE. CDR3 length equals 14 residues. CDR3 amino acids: CASSVVPGPHEQYF. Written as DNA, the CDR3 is TGTGCCAGCAGCGTAGTCCCGGGTCCCCACGAGCAGTACTTC. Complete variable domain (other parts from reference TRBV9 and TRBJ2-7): DSGVTQTPKHLITATGQRVTLRCSPRSGDLSVYWYQQSLDQGLQFLIQYYNGEERAKGNILERFSAQQFPDLHSELNLSSLELGDSALYFCASSVVPGPHEQYFGPGTRLTVT.

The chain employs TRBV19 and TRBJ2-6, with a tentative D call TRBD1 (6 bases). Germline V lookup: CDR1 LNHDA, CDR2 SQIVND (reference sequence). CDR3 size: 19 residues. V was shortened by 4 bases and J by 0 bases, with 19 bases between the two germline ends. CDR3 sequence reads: CASSKFPTGMNSGANVLTF. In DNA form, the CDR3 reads TGTGCCAGTAGTAAATTCCCCACAGGGATGAACTCTGGGGCCAACGTCCTGACTTTC.

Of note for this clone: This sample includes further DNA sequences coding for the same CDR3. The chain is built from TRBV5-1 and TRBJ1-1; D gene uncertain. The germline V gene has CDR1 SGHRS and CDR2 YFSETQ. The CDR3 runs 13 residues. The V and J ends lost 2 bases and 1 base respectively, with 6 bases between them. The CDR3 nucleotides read TGCGCCAGCAGCTTATTTCAGAACACTGAAGCTTTCTTT. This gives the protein CASSLFQNTEAFF.

CDR3 amino acids: CASSLGIDEQFF. CDR3 nucleotides: TGTGCCAGCAGCTTAGGGATCGATGAGCAGTTCTTC. This sequence joins TRBV7-9 and TRBJ2-1; D is unresolved. Trimming left V 1 base short and J 8 bases short, with 6 bases between. The V gene's germline CDR1 is SEHNR and CDR2 FQNEAQ (reference sequence). The CDR3 is made up of 12 amino acids.

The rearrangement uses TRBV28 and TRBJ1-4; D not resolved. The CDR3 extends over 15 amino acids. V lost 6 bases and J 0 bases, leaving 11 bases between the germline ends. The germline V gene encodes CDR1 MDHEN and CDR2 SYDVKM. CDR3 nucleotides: TGTGCCAGCAGAAATGCCTTCTCAACTAATGAAAAACTGTTTTTT. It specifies CASRNAFSTNEKLFF.

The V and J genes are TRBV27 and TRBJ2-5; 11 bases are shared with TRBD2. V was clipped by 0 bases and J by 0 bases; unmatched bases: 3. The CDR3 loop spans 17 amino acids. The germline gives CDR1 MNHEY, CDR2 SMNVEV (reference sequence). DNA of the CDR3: TGTGCCAGCAGTTTATCGGGACTAGCGGCGTACCAAGAGACCCAGTACTTC. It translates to CASSLSGLAAYQETQYF.

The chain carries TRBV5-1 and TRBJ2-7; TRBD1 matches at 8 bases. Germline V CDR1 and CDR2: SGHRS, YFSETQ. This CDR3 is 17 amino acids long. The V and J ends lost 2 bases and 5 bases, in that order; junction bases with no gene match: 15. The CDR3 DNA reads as TGCGCCAGCAGCTTTGGACAGGGTGTCCCTCTCCCCGACGAGCAGTACTTC. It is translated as CASSFGQGVPLPDEQYF. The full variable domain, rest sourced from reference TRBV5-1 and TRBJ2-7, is KAGVTQTPRYLIKTRGQQVTLSCSPISGHRSVSWYQQTPGQGLQFLFEYFSETQRNKGNFPGRFSGRQFSNSRSEMNVSTLELGDSALYLCASSFGQGVPLPDEQYFGPGTRLTVT.

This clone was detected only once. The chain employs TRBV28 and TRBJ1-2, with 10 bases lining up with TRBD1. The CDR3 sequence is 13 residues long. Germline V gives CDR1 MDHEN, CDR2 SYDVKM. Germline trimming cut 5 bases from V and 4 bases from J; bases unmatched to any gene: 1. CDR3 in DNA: TGTGCCAGCAGTCGGACAGGGGGCTATGGCTACACCTTC. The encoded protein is CASSRTGGYGYTF.

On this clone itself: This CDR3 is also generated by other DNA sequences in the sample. In DNA form, the CDR3 reads TGCGCCAGCAGCCCGCGGGTGAACACTGAAGCTTTCTTT. Its protein is CASSPRVNTEAFF. V and J are TRBV5-1 and TRBJ1-1; D unresolved. The CDR3 is made up of 13 amino acids. Germline assignment: CDR1 SGHRS and CDR2 YFSETQ. Trimming cost V 4 bases and J 0 bases, with 7 bases left between them. Together with reference TRBV5-1 and TRBJ1-1, the CDR3 gives the full variable domain: KAGVTQTPRYLIKTRGQQVTLSCSPISGHRSVSWYQQTPGQGLQFLFEYFSETQRNKGNFPGRFSGRQFSNSRSEMNVSTLELGDSALYLCASSPRVNTEAFFGQGTRLTVV.

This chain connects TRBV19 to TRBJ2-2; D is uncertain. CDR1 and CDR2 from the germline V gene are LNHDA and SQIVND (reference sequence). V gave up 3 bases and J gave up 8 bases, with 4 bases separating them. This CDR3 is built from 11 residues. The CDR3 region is CASSMGGELFF. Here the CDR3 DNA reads TGTGCCAGTAGTATGGGTGGGGAGCTGTTTTTT.

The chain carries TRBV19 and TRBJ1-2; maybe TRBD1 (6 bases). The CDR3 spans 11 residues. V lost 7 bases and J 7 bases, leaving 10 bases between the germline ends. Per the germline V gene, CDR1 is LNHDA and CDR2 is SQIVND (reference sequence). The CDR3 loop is CASTTGIGYTF. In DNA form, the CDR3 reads TGTGCCAGTACTACAGGGATTGGCTACACCTTC. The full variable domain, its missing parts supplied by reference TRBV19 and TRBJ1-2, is DGGITQSPKYLFRKEGQNVTLSCEQNLNHDAMYWYRQDPGQGLRLIYYSQIVNDFQKGDIAEGYSVSREKKESFPLTVTSAQKNPTAFYLCASTTGIGYTFGSGTRLTVV.

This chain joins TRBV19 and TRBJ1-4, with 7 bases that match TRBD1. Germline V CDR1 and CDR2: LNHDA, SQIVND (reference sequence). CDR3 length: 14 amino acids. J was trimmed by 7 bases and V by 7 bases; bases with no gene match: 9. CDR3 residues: CASTFGRGSEKLFF. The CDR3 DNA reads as TGTGCCAGTACGTTCGGCAGGGGGAGTGAAAAACTGTTTTTT.

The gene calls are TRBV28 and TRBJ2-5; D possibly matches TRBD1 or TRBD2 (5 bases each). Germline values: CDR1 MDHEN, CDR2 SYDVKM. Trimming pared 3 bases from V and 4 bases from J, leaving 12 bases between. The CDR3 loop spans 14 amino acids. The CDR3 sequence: CASSFAGTGETQYF. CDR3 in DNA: TGTGCCAGCAGTTTTGCCGGGACGGGAGAGACCCAGTACTTC.

The CDR3 DNA reads TGTGCCAGCTCATTGGTTGGCGGGAGGACAGATACGCAGTATTTT. Residues: CASSLVGGRTDTQYF. The chain links TRBV18 to TRBJ2-3; 8 bases match TRBD2. The junction had 7 bases not matched to a gene; V was cut back by 5 bases and J by 3 bases. CDR3 length equals 15 residues. CDR1 KGHSH and CDR2 LQKENI come from the germline V gene.

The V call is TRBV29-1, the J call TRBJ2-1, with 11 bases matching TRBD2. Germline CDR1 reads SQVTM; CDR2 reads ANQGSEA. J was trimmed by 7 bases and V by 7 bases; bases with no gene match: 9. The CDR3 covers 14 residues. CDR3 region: CSAGQLAGVNEQFF. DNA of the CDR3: TGCAGCGCTGGACAACTAGCGGGAGTGAATGAGCAGTTCTTC.

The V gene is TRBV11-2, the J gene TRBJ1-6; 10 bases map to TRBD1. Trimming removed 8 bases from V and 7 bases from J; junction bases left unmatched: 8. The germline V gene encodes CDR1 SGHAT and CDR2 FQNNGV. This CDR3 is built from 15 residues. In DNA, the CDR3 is TGTGCCAGCGCGACAGGGGGCGCGGGAAATTCACCCCTCCACTTT. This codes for CASATGGAGNSPLHF.

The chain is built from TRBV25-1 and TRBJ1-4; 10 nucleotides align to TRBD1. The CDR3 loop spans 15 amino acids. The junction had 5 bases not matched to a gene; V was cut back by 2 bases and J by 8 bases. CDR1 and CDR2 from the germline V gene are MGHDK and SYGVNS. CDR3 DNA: TGTGCCAGCAGTGAACTCGGGACAGGGGACGAAAAACTGTTTTTT. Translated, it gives CASSELGTGDEKLFF. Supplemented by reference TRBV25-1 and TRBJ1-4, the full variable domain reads EADIYQTPRYLVIGTGKKITLECSQTMGHDKMYWYQQDPGMELHLIHYSYGVNSTEKGDLSSESTVSRIRTEHFPLTLESARPSHTSQYLCASSELGTGDEKLFFGSGTQLSVL.

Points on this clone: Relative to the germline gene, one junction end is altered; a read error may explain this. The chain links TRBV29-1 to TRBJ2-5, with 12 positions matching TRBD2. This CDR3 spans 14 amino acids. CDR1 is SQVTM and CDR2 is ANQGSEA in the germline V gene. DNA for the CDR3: TGCAGCGTGGAAGGGACTAGCGGGCAAGAGACCCAGTACTTC. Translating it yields CSVEGTSGQETQYF.

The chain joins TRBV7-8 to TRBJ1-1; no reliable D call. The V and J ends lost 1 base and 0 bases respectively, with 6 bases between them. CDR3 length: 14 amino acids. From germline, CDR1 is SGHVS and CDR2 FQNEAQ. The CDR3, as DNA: TGTGCCAGCAGCTTAGTCAGTTTGAACACTGAAGCTTTCTTT. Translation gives CASSLVSLNTEAFF.

CDR3 loop: CASSRDRGSNNEQFF. CDR3 sequence (DNA): TGTGCCAGCAGCCGCGACAGGGGAAGTAACAATGAGCAGTTCTTC. The chain joins TRBV6-5 to TRBJ2-1; 8 nucleotides match TRBD1. CDR3 length: 15 residues. Germline lookup yields CDR1 MNHEY and CDR2 SVGAGI. Unmatched junction bases numbered 9, after V lost 6 bases and J lost 5 bases.

The CDR3 loop reads CASNADRGATNEKLFF. The CDR3 nucleotides read TGTGCCAGCAACGCTGACAGGGGTGCTACTAATGAAAAACTGTTTTTT. The V call is TRBV7-2, the J call TRBJ1-4, with 8 bases identical to TRBD1. From germline, CDR1 is SGHTA and CDR2 FQGNSA. The CDR3 contains 16 residues. V gave up 7 bases and J gave up 2 bases; unmatched junction bases: 9.

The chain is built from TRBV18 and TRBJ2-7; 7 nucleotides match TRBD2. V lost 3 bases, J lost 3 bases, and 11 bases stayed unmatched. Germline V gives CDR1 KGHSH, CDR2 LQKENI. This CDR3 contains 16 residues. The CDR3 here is CASSPPTSATNYEQYF. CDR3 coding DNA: TGTGCCAGCTCACCGCCAACTAGCGCTACAAACTACGAGCAGTACTTC. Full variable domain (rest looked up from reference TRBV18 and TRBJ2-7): NAGVMQNPRHLVRRRGQEARLRCSPMKGHSHVYWYRQLPEEGLKFMVYLQKENIIDESGMPKERFSAEFPKEGPSILRIQQVVRGDSAAYFCASSPPTSATNYEQYFGPGTRLTVT.